This T cell receptor beta chain emerged from a study of Ad26.COV2.S vaccination and SARS-CoV-2 variants. Study-wide findings and caveats: Researchers reported similar non-spike TCR breadth in vaccine and placebo recipients.

Points on this clone: Its antigen is as yet unknown.

Clones were read by immunoSEQ multiplex PCR, and TCRdb kept only the in-frame ones, dropping some. The sample includes approximately 90,000 clones, approximately 77% of them seen just once. After removal of 3 bases from V and 8 bases from J, the junction contained 8 bases not matched to a gene. The germline CDR1 and CDR2 sequences are LGHNA and YNFKEQ. The CDR3 extends over 16 amino acids. This TCR was sampled from a human donor who had recovered from COVID-19. The rearrangement joins TRBV4-2 to TRBJ2-1; 12 bases line up with TRBD2. This material consisted of peripheral blood, taken after recovery from COVID-19. The CDR3 loop reads CASSHPVTSGSDEQFF. CDR3 bases: TGTGCCAGCAGCCACCCGGTGACTAGCGGGAGCGATGAGCAGTTCTTC.